The source of this TCR beta chain is a study of shared clonotypes between healthy human individuals. Study in general: Samples came from a couple of female and a few male donors aged 18 to 49.

Findings and caveats of the study: Sampling was confined to blood; repertoires within tissues likely differ.

This CDR3 has 12 amino acids. The V end lost 4 bases, the J end lost 8 bases, and 11 bases lay between the germline ends. Germline loops: CDR1 SEHNR, CDR2 FQNEAQ (reference sequence). As regards this clone: What it binds is not known.

The input for sorted-subset replicate PCRs was 150 to 200 ng DNA, tens of thousands of T cell genomes. Profiled with immunoSEQ multiplex PCR; TCRdb holds only in-frame clones, not every one. The sample comprises about 550,000 clones, over 95% of which are singletons, and 0.095% to 0.12% rests with the top ten. Naive CD8 cells lacked CD45RO and underwent positive selection for CCR7, leaving out terminally differentiated effector memory CD45RA+ cells. Sequencing input: naive CD8+ T cells sorted from blood. This chain uses TRBV7-9 with TRBJ1-2; D unclear. This receptor was identified in a woman aged 25 to 39 in good health. CDR3 sequence: CASSSIRSGYTF. The CDR3, as DNA: TGTGCCAGCAGCTCAATCAGAAGCGGCTACACCTTC. Combining the CDR3 with reference TRBV7-9 and TRBJ1-2 gives the whole variable domain DTGVSQNPRHKITKRGQNVTFRCDPISEHNRLYWYRQTLGQGPEFLTYFQNEAQLEKSRLLSDRFSAERPKGSFSTLEIQRTEQGDSAMYLCASSSIRSGYTFGSGTRLTVV.